Following are 12 T cell receptor beta chains from one sample sequenced in a study of T cells in Graves' hyperthyroidism and ophthalmopathy. Amplified regions were TCR beta CDR3 sequences from RNA transcripts. A first-round RT-PCR of the TCR CDR3 used the HTBI primer set. TCRdb recomputed calls from the multiplex PCR reads with MiXCR, one row per CDR3 protein. The repertoire holds about 640,000 distinct CDR3 sequences, with roughly 20% as singletons. The sample consisted of blood. These receptors came from a man aged 25-45 years with Graves' ophthalmopathy.

This clonotype was recorded many times. The CDR3 here is CASSFRTGGPGETQYF. In DNA form, the CDR3 reads TGTGCCAGCAGTTTCAGAACGGGAGGGCCGGGGGAGACCCAGTACTTC. The rearrangement uses TRBV12-3 or TRBV12-4 and TRBJ2-5, with 8 bases aligning to TRBD2. The junction had 11 bases not matched to a gene; V was cut back by 3 bases and J by 5 bases. The CDR3 runs 16 residues.

This chain links TRBV28 with TRBJ2-2; TRBD2 might be the D (7 bases). The CDR3 covers 15 residues. Germline loops: CDR1 MDHEN, CDR2 SYDVKM. V gave up 8 bases and J gave up 0 bases, with 13 bases separating them. Here the CDR3 reads CASEGGETNTGELFF. In nucleotides, the CDR3 is TGTGCCAGCGAAGGGGGGGAAACGAACACCGGGGAGCTGTTTTTT. Full variable domain (outside the CDR3, taken from reference TRBV28 and TRBJ2-2): DVKVTQSSRYLVKRTGEKVFLECVQDMDHENMFWYRQDPGLGLRLIYFSYDVKMKEKGDIPEGYSVSREKKERFSLILESASTNQTSMYLCASEGGETNTGELFFGEGSRLTVL.

The V and J genes are TRBV6-5 and TRBJ1-5, with D unresolved. There are 14 residues in the CDR3. Deletions cut 1 base from V and 5 bases from J, with 9 bases between. Germline values: CDR1 MNHEY, CDR2 SVGAGI. In DNA form, the CDR3 reads TGTGCCAGCAGTTACTACAGACCGTATCAGCCCCAGCATTTT. This codes for CASSYYRPYQPQHF.

This clonotype appeared many times. The chain carries TRBV3-1 and TRBJ1-2; 7 positions agree with TRBD1. Germline V gene sequence: CDR1 LGHDT, CDR2 YNNKEL (reference sequence). The CDR3 extends over 13 amino acids. V lost 1 base to trimming and J lost 10 bases; unmatched junction nucleotides: 6. CDR3 sequence (DNA): TGTGCCAGCAGCCAAGCTGGCGGGACAGACTACACCTTC. Protein: CASSQAGGTDYTF.

There are many counts of this clonotype. The V call is TRBV30, the J call TRBJ1-5, with no clear D. This CDR3 has 14 amino acids. Trimming removed 2 bases from V and 0 bases from J, with 8 bases in between. Per germline, CDR1 GTSNPN and CDR2 SVGIG (reference sequence). This CDR3 reads CAWSKVISNQPQHF. As DNA, the CDR3 is TGTGCCTGGAGTAAGGTGATTAGCAATCAGCCCCAGCATTTT.

The rearrangement joins TRBV19 to TRBJ2-7; 8 positions match TRBD1. V shed 5 bases, J shed 2 bases, and the junction held 8 bases outside the gene matches. Germline V gene data show CDR1 as LNHDA and CDR2 as SQIVND (reference sequence). CDR3 length equals 15 residues. As DNA, the CDR3 is TGTGCCAGTAGTTCCGGACAGGGCCGGACCTACGAGCAGTACTTC. This sequence encodes CASSSGQGRTYEQYF. The whole variable domain, filled in from reference TRBV19 and TRBJ2-7, reads DGGITQSPKYLFRKEGQNVTLSCEQNLNHDAMYWYRQDPGQGLRLIYYSQIVNDFQKGDIAEGYSVSREKKESFPLTVTSAQKNPTAFYLCASSSGQGRTYEQYFGPGTRLTVT.

This clonotype was seen a handful of times. The V gene is TRBV4-1, the J gene TRBJ2-7; a weak D match, TRBD1 (6 bases). Looked up from germline, CDR1 is MGHRA and CDR2 is YSYEKL. Trimming cost V 3 bases and J 2 bases, with 14 bases left between them. This CDR3 region has 15 residues. CDR3 sequence (DNA): TGCGCCAGCAGCCAGTCATGGGACACGACCTACGAGCAGTACTTC. It codes for CASSQSWDTTYEQYF.

Notes on this clonotype: Its ends do not fully match the called genes, so a read error is possible. This chain uses TRBV25-1 with TRBJ1-2; 11 nucleotides match TRBD1. The CDR3 is 19 residues long. Germline CDR1 MGHDK, CDR2 SYGVNS. The CDR3 spells CASSEGPRTGGRSNHGYTF. The CDR3 nucleotides read TGTGCCAGCAGTGAAGGCCCAAGGACAGGGGGCAGATCTAACCATGGCTACACCTTC.

This chain uses TRBV28 with TRBJ2-7, with D tentatively TRBD1 (6 bases). V shed 4 bases and J shed 3 bases, with 7 bases lying between them. The CDR3 runs 12 residues. In germline, CDR1 is MDHEN, CDR2 SYDVKM. CDR3 in DNA: TGTGCCAGCAGTTGGGGGCTCTACGAGCAGTACTTC. This sequence encodes CASSWGLYEQYF. Full variable domain (rest looked up from reference TRBV28 and TRBJ2-7): DVKVTQSSRYLVKRTGEKVFLECVQDMDHENMFWYRQDPGLGLRLIYFSYDVKMKEKGDIPEGYSVSREKKERFSLILESASTNQTSMYLCASSWGLYEQYFGPGTRLTVT.

The chain joins TRBV19 to TRBJ2-1; 8 nucleotides agree with TRBD2. Germline trimming cut 3 bases from V and 9 bases from J; bases unmatched to any gene: 13. Per germline, CDR1 LNHDA and CDR2 SQIVND (reference sequence). This CDR3 region has 16 residues. The CDR3 region is CASSIRGGRLLSEQFF. CDR3 nucleotides: TGTGCCAGTAGTATCCGTGGCGGGAGGCTTCTGAGTGAGCAGTTCTTC.

At least ten counts were recorded for this clonotype. The gene calls are TRBV7-9 and TRBJ2-2; D assignment may be TRBD1 or TRBD2 (5 bases each). This CDR3 comprises 16 residues. Germline CDR1 and CDR2: SEHNR and FQNEAQ (reference sequence). Trimming removed 6 bases from V and 6 bases from J, with 20 bases in between. DNA of the CDR3: TGTGCCAGCAGTCCAGAGGGGACCATCAGGCCCGGGGAGCTGTTTTTT. As protein: CASSPEGTIRPGELFF.

Only a few counts were recorded for this clonotype. The chain recombines TRBV4-1 with TRBJ2-5, with 12 bases that match TRBD2. The CDR3 spans 19 residues. V gave up 1 base and J gave up 2 bases; unmatched junction bases: 11. The germline V gene has CDR1 MGHRA and CDR2 YSYEKL. The CDR3 protein is CASSQASLAGGPWQETQYF. CDR3 bases: TGCGCCAGCAGCCAAGCTAGCCTAGCGGGAGGGCCTTGGCAAGAGACCCAGTACTTC.